This TCR beta chain was obtained from a study of blood T cells in healthy people across ages. A sample-barcoded 5' primer and a J-beta primer mix were used in a second PCR of roughly 6 to 11 cycles. One entry per CDR3 protein results from TCRdb running MiXCR on the 5' RACE reads. Found here are 1.5 million to 2 million distinct CDR3 sequences, roughly 27% of them singletons; the top ten hold over 7%. V was shortened by 4 bases and J by 8 bases, with 18 bases between the two germline ends. The CDR3 runs 15 residues. Sequencing was done on a sample of blood. This chain connects TRBV12-3 or TRBV12-4 to TRBJ2-1; D is possibly TRBD1 (6 bases). This sequence was found in a woman between 25 and 40 years old in good health. The CDR3 is CASSSEDTPGDEQFF. CDR3 nucleotides: TGTGCCAGCAGTTCCGAGGACACCCCAGGGGATGAGCAGTTCTTC.